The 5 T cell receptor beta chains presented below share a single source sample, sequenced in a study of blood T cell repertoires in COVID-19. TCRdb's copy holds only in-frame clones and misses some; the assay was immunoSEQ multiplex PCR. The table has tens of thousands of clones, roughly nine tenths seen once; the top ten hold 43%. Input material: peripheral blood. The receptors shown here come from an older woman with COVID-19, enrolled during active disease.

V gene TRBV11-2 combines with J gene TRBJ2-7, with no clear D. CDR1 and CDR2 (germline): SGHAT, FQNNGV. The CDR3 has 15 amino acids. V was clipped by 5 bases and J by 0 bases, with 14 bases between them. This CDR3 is CASSPPGQDSYEQYF. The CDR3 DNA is TGTGCCAGCAGCCCCCCAGGCCAGGACTCCTACGAGCAGTACTTC.

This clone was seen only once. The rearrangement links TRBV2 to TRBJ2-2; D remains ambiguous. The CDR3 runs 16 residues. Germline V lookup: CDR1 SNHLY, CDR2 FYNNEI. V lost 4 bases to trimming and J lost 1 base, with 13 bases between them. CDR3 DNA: TGTGCCAGCAGTGCCCGAGTCCCCCTGAACACCGGGGAGCTGTTTTTT. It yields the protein CASSARVPLNTGELFF.

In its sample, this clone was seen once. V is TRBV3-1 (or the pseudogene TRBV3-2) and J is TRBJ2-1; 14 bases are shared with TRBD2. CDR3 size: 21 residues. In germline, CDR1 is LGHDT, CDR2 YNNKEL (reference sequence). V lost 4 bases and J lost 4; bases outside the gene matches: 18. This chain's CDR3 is CASSRPLGTSGSESKYNEQFF. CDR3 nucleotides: TGTGCCAGCAGCCGCCCGCTCGGGACTAGCGGGAGTGAATCCAAATACAATGAGCAGTTCTTC.

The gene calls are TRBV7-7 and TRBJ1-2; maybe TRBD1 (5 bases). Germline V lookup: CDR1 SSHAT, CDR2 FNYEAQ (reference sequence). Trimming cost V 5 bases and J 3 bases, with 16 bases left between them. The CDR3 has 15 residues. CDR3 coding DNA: TGTGCCAGCAGCACACTCGCCGGGACTTACTATGGCTACACCTTC. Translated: CASSTLAGTYYGYTF.

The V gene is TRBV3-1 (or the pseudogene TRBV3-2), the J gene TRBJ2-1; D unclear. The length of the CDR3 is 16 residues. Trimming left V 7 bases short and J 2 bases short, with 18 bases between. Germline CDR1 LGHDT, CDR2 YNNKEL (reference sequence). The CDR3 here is CASTRRGADPYNEQFF. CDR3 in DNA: TGTGCCAGCACCCGCCGAGGTGCCGATCCCTACAATGAGCAGTTCTTC.